This T cell receptor beta chain was recorded in a study of OX40 agonist ivuxolimab in advanced cancers. TCRdb keeps only in-frame clones here, not all; method: immunoSEQ multiplex PCR. This table holds 90,000 to 150,000 clones, roughly nine tenths found once. This clone was counted once. The origin of this receptor is an adult with an advanced solid tumor such as melanoma, head and neck, liver or kidney cancer. Specimen: CD4+ or CD8+ T cells sorted from blood, collected in a trial of the OX40 agonist ivuxolimab.

The CDR3 loop is CASSPPGQASQPQHF. CDR3 bases: TGTGCCAGCTCACCACCCGGACAGGCAAGTCAGCCCCAGCATTTT. The chain has TRBV18 and TRBJ1-5, with 7 bases identical to TRBD1. J gave up 6 bases and V 0 bases, and 5 bases lay outside the gene matches. CDR1 and CDR2 from the germline V gene are KGHSH and LQKENI. This CDR3 comprises 15 residues.